This record concerns one TCR beta chain sequence. Authors' processing steps: Reference gene primers were amplified, and this amplification served to estimate nucleated cell counts. Profiled with immunoSEQ multiplex PCR; TCRdb holds only in-frame clones, not every one. V and J calls and clone size are as listed in that table; D and trimming were resolved from the DNA. The table shows under 400,000 clones, with about 87% occurring only once. The sample is drawn from a study of blood T cell repertoires in COVID-19. Seattle-derived patients entered the study during active infection and were followed longitudinally. This clonotype was sampled from a woman in her thirties with COVID-19, enrolled during active disease. Sequences were obtained from peripheral blood.

CDR3 in amino acids: CASRIRDRVHEQFF. The CDR3, as DNA: TGTGCCAGCCGAATCCGGGACAGGGTCCATGAGCAGTTCTTC. The chain joins TRBV11-2 to TRBJ2-1; TRBD1 matches at 9 bases. This CDR3 region has 14 residues. Germline V gene sequence: CDR1 SGHAT, CDR2 FQNNGV. V dropped 8 bases and J dropped 8; count of bases not matched to a gene: 10.